This entry is about one T cell receptor beta chain. Its binding antigen is unknown. Base qualities are missing; no much larger clone stands one base away. The sample originates from a study of regulatory T cells in long-lasting Graves disease (dated by TCRdb to the early 2020s). Context from the whole study: In the newly diagnosed Graves' disease group, patients had been taking antithyroid drugs for less than 3 months. The study was conducted in China and was registered as a clinical trial. This study used TCR sequencing and RNA sequencing of peripheral blood to compare persistent Graves' disease patients against newly diagnosed Graves' disease patients. TCR sequencing covered roughly 13 persistent and some 20 newly diagnosed Graves' disease patients, 33 samples in total. Broad study findings and their caveats: A larger number of public clonotypes was shared among persistent patients (around 2,700) than among newly diagnosed patients (more than 850). The authors noted that the small sample size was a limitation that may lower accuracy. Compared with newly diagnosed patients, patients with persistent Graves' disease had lower TCR Shannon entropy and fewer highly expanded clones, which suggests clonal expansion. Only the TCR beta chain was sequenced and analyzed. Persistent disease showed preferential use of TRBV28, TRBJ1-2 and TRBJ2-5, whereas newly diagnosed disease favored TRBV20-1 and TRBJ2-1. Only peripheral blood was studied, because thyroid tissue, the primary lesion, was inaccessible.

The intended sense of this specimen's time point label: newly diagnosed GD, antithyroid drugs for less than 3 months. RNA was extracted from PBMCs in TRIzol for both TCR sequencing and RNA sequencing. The diagnosis of Graves' disease was made according to American Thyroid Association guidelines. Patients for the study were recruited at an endocrinology department in Xi'an, China. Each patient gave approximately 8.8 milliliters of peripheral blood, collected in an EDTA anticoagulant tube. Ficoll Paque Plus density gradient separation was used to isolate PBMCs, and no further T cell sorting was done. An Agilent 2100 Bioanalyzer and agarose gel were used to assess RNA quality, and a NanoDrop 2000 was used to measure RNA concentration. The library was generated by multiplex PCR. Sequencer: Illumina HiSeq 4000. TCR beta libraries were built with iRepertoire HTBI primers and Arm-PCR amplification of CDR3 regions. Gel purification was performed on PCR products prior to sequencing. On the study's bioinformatics: Across samples, about 63 TRBV and roughly 13 TRBJ segments were identified and used for gene usage analysis of CDR3 amino acid clonotypes. COPE and FqMerger were used to merge filtered high-quality paired reads into contigs. BLAST was used to align contigs to the IMGT TRBV, TRBD and TRBJ reference genes, and CDR3 was defined following IMGT. Clonotypes above 0.1% frequency were classified as highly expanded clones. Repertoire diversity was measured by Shannon entropy, and V-J evenness by the Gini coefficient. Public clonotypes were defined as clonotypes shared by more than one individual. TCRdb itself trimmed the public reads at Q25 with fastp, ran MiXCR and retained productive beta chains. Each entry is one CDR3 protein sequence, shown with its most common DNA and genes. The V and J calls were determined by TCRdb, not by the authors. The sample contains roughly 420,000 distinct CDR3 sequences, about a sixth of them found a single time. The ten most abundant clones make up roughly 10% of the sample.

Its CDR3 holds 15 amino acids, cysteine through phenylalanine. The CDR3 DNA has 45 bases and is translated from base 1. From a lookup of the germline V gene (reference sequence), CDR1 and CDR2 are LNHDA and SQIVND. V trim: 5 bases; J trim: 6 bases; unmatched bases: 8. These same data were also listed under a study on T cells in Graves' hyperthyroidism and ophthalmopathy. As described in the second report: A patient counted as having stable Graves' hyperthyroidism if no progression to ophthalmopathy occurred over 18 months of follow-up. Hyperthyroidism patients were newly diagnosed, with disease duration under 2 months, and aged 18 to 65 years. Patients with uncontrolled infections, other autoimmune diseases, pregnancy or lactation were excluded. Diagnoses were established on the basis of clinical symptoms, serum thyroxine and TRAb, thyroid ultrasound, and orbital computed tomography. For the first round of RT-PCR on the TCR CDR3, the HTBI primer set was used together with the Qiagen OneStep RT-PCR kit. Most expanded thyroid clonotypes (frequency above 0.001) were also found in blood, which suggests that blood repertoires may mirror thyroid immune responses. Ophthalmopathy was separated from stable hyperthyroidism by a 13 V-J signature model, with around 88% sensitivity and about 81% specificity obtained in cross-validation and 80%/75% obtained in testing. During validation, the model predicted progression to ophthalmopathy a median of approximately 6.5 months ahead of onset, with roughly 65% sensitivity and less than 85% specificity. A discovery cohort of about a hundred patients, approximately 44 with Graves' ophthalmopathy and 55 to 65 with stable Graves' hyperthyroidism, was used to find distinguishing TCR V-J signatures. Whether ophthalmopathy could be predicted prospectively was tested in an independent validation cohort made up of under 20 hyperthyroidism patients plus 17 patients who later progressed to ophthalmopathy. For training and testing, the roughly 100 patients in the discovery cohort were randomly divided in a 7:3 ratio. In addition, the study compared T-cell repertoires in thyroid tissue and in blood from several Graves' hyperthyroidism patients. Following sampling, methimazole starting at 30 mg daily was given to hyperthyroidism patients, and high-dose intravenous methylprednisolone was given to ophthalmopathy patients. The libraries were constructed in a second round of multiplex PCR and then size-selected and purified. Sequencing of the libraries was done on an Illumina HiSeq2000 using paired-end 100 bp reads. SOAPnuke was used to process the raw data, throwing out any read that contained adapters or uncalled bases, had a mean Phred below 15, or lacked an exact constant-primer or identifier match. COPE v1.2.5 was used to merge the high-quality paired reads, and each unique nucleotide sequence was defined as a clonotype. MiTCR v1.1 was used to align clonotypes to the IMGT TRBV, TRBD and TRBJ reference segments. The analysis was restricted to V-J combinations with a frequency above 0.0001, which together covered 99% to 99.2% of the repertoires. The TCS score was defined as F50 (clonal expansion) divided by E x V (chaos), with BLOSUM62-based TCRdist calculated between CDR3 peptides within each V-J. Welch's t-statistics and random forest reduced around 510 V-J features to 13, which were used in a naive Bayes classifier (R e1071). Sample size was not statistically predetermined, and blinding of investigators to group allocation was not performed. The paper reports TCR Vbeta CDR3 sequencing of fewer than 150 peripheral blood samples: 40 or so ophthalmopathy, under 80 hyperthyroidism and approximately 17 progressor patients.

The specimen was peripheral blood mononuclear cells (PBMCs), collected at new diagnosis, from a patient treated with antithyroid drugs. Recombination joined TRBV19 with TRBJ2-2; the junction holds 8 bases that match TRBD2. The sequence derives from a woman in her thirties with Graves disease. Donor details come from another sample of the same person, matched by shared clones. The DNA sequence follows: TGTGCCAGTAGTCCCCCGGGACTAGTTCCCGGGGAGCTGTTTTTT. Translation gives CASSPPGLVPGELFF.